A selection of T cell receptor beta chains follows, all from one sample in a study of PD-1 blockade in mismatch repair-deficient tumors. Using immunoSEQ multiplex PCR, the repertoire was profiled, and TCRdb retains in-frame clones only, with some absent. The sample contains some 120,000 clones, roughly 80% of which appear only once. The source was peripheral blood, collected 60 weeks after starting pembrolizumab. The receptors stem from an adult with mismatch repair-deficient cancer. CDR3s include the opening cysteine and the closing phenylalanine or tryptophan. The D gene is left open where the match is weak. A clone size is listed for some rows: how often the clone was seen (once, few, many), or a class if it is expanded.

d_gene,abundance,v_gene,j_gene,CDR3nt,CDR3aa
TRBD2,few,TRBV13,TRBJ2-7,TGTGCCAGCAGCGGGCCGGGACTAGCGAACTACGAGCAGTACTTC,CASSGPGLANYEQYF
.,few,TRBV9,TRBJ1-2,TGTGCCAGCAGCGTAGATGGGGCGGGTGGCTACACCTTC,CASSVDGAGGYTF
TRBD2,.,TRBV9,TRBJ2-1,TGTGCCAGCAGCCCCAGCGGGAGCTCCTACAATGAGCAGTTCTTC,CASSPSGSSYNEQFF
TRBD2,.,TRBV18,TRBJ2-2,TGTGCCAGCTCAGCGTTCCTAGCGGGAGGTCAAACCGGGGAGCTGTTTTTT,CASSAFLAGGQTGELFF
.,.,TRBV5-6,TRBJ2-3,TGTGCCAGCAGTACACTTTCCACAGATACGCAGTATTTT,CASSTLSTDTQYF
TRBD1,.,TRBV5-4,TRBJ1-1,TGTGCCAGCAGCAGACAGGGGGCGCGGGGTGAAGCTTTCTTT,CASSRQGARGEAFF
TRBD1,.,TRBV19,TRBJ1-1,TGTGCCAGCCTAGGGCCAGGGGGCACTGAAGCTTTCTTT,CASLGPGGTEAFF
.,.,TRBV13,TRBJ1-5,TGTGCCAGCAGCTCAGGAAATCAGCCCCAGCATTTT,CASSSGNQPQHF
TRBD1,.,TRBV5-4,TRBJ1-1,TGTGCCAGCAGCTTGACTGCCAGGGGGGACACTGAAGCTTTCTTT,CASSLTARGDTEAFF
.,.,TRBV10-2,TRBJ1-5,TGCGCCAGCGACACTGGGTGGAGCAATCAGCCCCAGCATTTT,CASDTGWSNQPQHF
TRBD2,.,TRBV9,TRBJ2-7,TGTGCCAGCAGCGTAGCTGGACTAGAAGAGCAGTACTTC,CASSVAGLEEQYF
TRBD1,.,TRBV9,TRBJ1-4,TGTGCCAGCAGCGGAGGGACAGTCATTAATGAAAAACTGTTTTTT,CASSGGTVINEKLFF
.,.,TRBV5-1,TRBJ1-1,TGCGCCAGCAGCTCGGACATACAGAACACTGAAGCTTTCTTT,CASSSDIQNTEAFF
TRBD1,.,TRBV4-3,TRBJ1-2,TGCGCCAGCAGCCTTGGGACAGCTAACTATGGCTACACCTTC,CASSLGTANYGYTF
.,.,TRBV5-1,TRBJ2-1,TGCGCCAGCAGCGAACGGAGCTCCTACAATGAGCAGTTCTTC,CASSERSSYNEQFF
.,.,TRBV5-5,TRBJ1-1,TGTGCCAGCAGCTTGGCCTTGGTGAACACTGAAGCTTTCTTT,CASSLALVNTEAFF
.,.,TRBV11-2,TRBJ2-1,TGTGCCAGCAGCTTATCGTGGGGGTACGGGGCGGGGATCTACAATGAGCAGTTCTTC,CASSLSWGYGAGIYNEQFF
.,.,TRBV6-6,TRBJ2-5,TGTGCCAGCAGTTGGTCTCAAGAGACCCAGTACTTC,CASSWSQETQYF
TRBD1,once,TRBV2,TRBJ1-1,TGTGCCAGCAGTGCTACGGACAGGGGGCGAACTGAAGCTTTCTTT,CASSATDRGRTEAFF
.,.,TRBV5-1,TRBJ2-1,TGCGCCAGCAGCTTTGCCAATGAGCAGTTCTTC,CASSFANEQFF
.,.,TRBV11-3,TRBJ1-1,TGTGCCAGCAGCGACCAGGGGAAGGAAGCTTTCTTT,CASSDQGKEAFF
.,.,TRBV11-2,TRBJ2-1,TGTGCCAGCAGTCCGGGCCTGGACAGATCCTACAATGAGCAGTTCTTC,CASSPGLDRSYNEQFF
.,.,TRBV7-7,TRBJ2-2,TGTGCTAGCAGCTTAGTCTTGGGCGGAGGGCCCCACACCGGGGAGCTGTTTTTT,CASSLVLGGGPHTGELFF
TRBD2,.,TRBV7-9,TRBJ2-7,TGTGCCAGCAGCTTAGGGGTAGCGGGAGAGGCCTACGAGCAGTACTTC,CASSLGVAGEAYEQYF
TRBD1,few,TRBV2,TRBJ1-2,TGTGCCAGCAGCCCGGACAGGAGCTATGGCTACACCTTC,CASSPDRSYGYTF
.,.,TRBV4-3,TRBJ2-4,TGCGCCAGCAGCCAGGGACTTGTAGCCAAAAACATTCAGTACTTC,CASSQGLVAKNIQYF
TRBD1,.,TRBV7-6,TRBJ2-1,TGTGCCAGCAGCTTATATGTAGGGGGCACCTACAATGAGCAGTTCTTC,CASSLYVGGTYNEQFF
.,.,TRBV27,TRBJ1-2,TGTGCCAGCAGTTCGTGGACCCGTAATGGCTACACCTTC,CASSSWTRNGYTF
TRBD2,.,TRBV5-1,TRBJ2-1,TGCGCCAGCAGCTTGTGGGGGCCTGGGACTAGAACGAATAATGAGCAGTTCTTC,CASSLWGPGTRTNNEQFF
TRBD2,.,TRBV7-6,TRBJ2-1,TGTGCCAGCAGCTTCTTAGCGGGAGTTAGTTACAATGAGCAGTTCTTC,CASSFLAGVSYNEQFF
.,.,TRBV5-1,TRBJ2-1,TGCGCCAGCAGCTTGGCGGAAGCTAGCCCCTCCAATGAGCAGTTCTTC,CASSLAEASPSNEQFF
.,.,TRBV9,TRBJ2-3,TGTGCCAGCAGTCCTTGGATAGCGGACACAGATACGCAGTATTTT,CASSPWIADTDTQYF